This T cell receptor (beta chain) was sequenced in a study of blood T cell repertoires in COVID-19. For the study at large: The analysed material was cDNA or gDNA that came from T cells, B-cell-depleted T cells, or PBMCs.

As originally analysed: Estimation of nucleated cell counts was performed using reference gene primer amplification. Measured with immunoSEQ multiplex PCR; TCRdb has only the in-frame clones, and not every one. V and J calls and clone size come straight from that table; D and trimming were deduced from the DNA. The sample holds about 270,000 clones, more than 70% seen once. V lost 4 bases and J 5 bases, leaving 8 bases between the germline ends. CDR3 size: 13 residues. Sequencing was carried out using peripheral blood. The rearrangement joins TRBV12-3 or TRBV12-4 to TRBJ1-4; TRBD1 is a possible D gene (5 bases). The receptor's source is a woman aged 45-60 years with acute or convalescent COVID-19. The CDR3 DNA is TGTGCCAGCAGTTGGGGCGCGAATGAAAAACTGTTTTTT. It translates to CASSWGANEKLFF.